This T cell receptor beta chain was captured by sequencing in a study of shared clonotypes between healthy human individuals. This clone was counted once. Its antigen is still unknown. Sorted-subset replicate PCR reactions contained 200 ng DNA, corresponding to 29,000 or so T cell genomes. Sequencing used immunoSEQ multiplex PCR; TCRdb keeps in-frame clones, though not all of them. Here the sample spans 150,000 to 200,000 clones, 90% to 95% being singletons. Every one of the donors was a Caucasian adult that lived in Nashville, Tennessee. Study-wide findings and caveats: Naive CD4 clonotype sharing across several donors was about 5%. As a rule, naive subsets had a larger estimated richness than memory subsets.

Specimen: naive CD4+ T cells sorted from blood. Subset here: CD45RA+ positively selected. The clonotype was recovered from a woman under 40 in good health.

CDR3 DNA: TGTGCCAGCAGGAGGGACAGTAGCTCCTACAATGAGCAGTTCTTC. This sequence encodes CASRRDSSSYNEQFF. The chain recombines TRBV2 with TRBJ2-1; 7 nucleotides agree with TRBD1. J gave up 0 bases and V 6 bases, and 5 bases lay outside the gene matches. The CDR3 spans 15 residues. Germline V gives CDR1 SNHLY, CDR2 FYNNEI.